This T cell receptor beta chain was recovered during a study of blood T cell repertoires in COVID-19. Among Cohort 3 donors, those recovered had two negative PCRs, clearance, or symptom resolution. In the original workflow: Estimated nucleated cell counts came from reference gene primer amplification. Here immunoSEQ multiplex PCR was the method, and the copy in TCRdb shows in-frame clones only, minus some. D and trimming come from the DNA, and the V and J calls and clone size come from that table. The sample shows roughly 160,000 clones, approximately 83% of them seen only once. This clone appeared once. Germline CDR1 MGHRA, CDR2 YSYEKL. The V gene end was trimmed by 1 base and the J gene end by 10 bases; junction bases not matched to a gene: 8. The CDR3 sequence is 15 residues long.

The chain has TRBV4-1 and TRBJ2-1; TRBD2 matches at 9 bases. This sequence was found in a woman aged 55-69 years who had recovered from COVID-19. What was sequenced was PBMCs or T cells enriched from blood (not recorded which). This CDR3 reads CASSQAGGGAREQFF. The CDR3 DNA reads as TGCGCCAGCAGCCAAGCGGGCGGGGGGGCGAGGGAGCAGTTCTTC.